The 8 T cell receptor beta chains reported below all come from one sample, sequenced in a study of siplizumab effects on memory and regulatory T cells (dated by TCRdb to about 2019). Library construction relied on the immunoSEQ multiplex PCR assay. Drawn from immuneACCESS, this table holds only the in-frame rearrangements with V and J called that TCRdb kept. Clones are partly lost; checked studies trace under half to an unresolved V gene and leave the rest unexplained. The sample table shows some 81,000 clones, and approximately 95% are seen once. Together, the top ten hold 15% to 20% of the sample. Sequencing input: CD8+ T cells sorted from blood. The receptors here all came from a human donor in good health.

The CDR3: CASSLGLGPATNEKLFF. The CDR3 DNA reads as TGTGCCAGCAGCTTAGGACTGGGGCCCGCAACTAATGAAAAACTGTTTTTT. The chain couples TRBV7-6 to TRBJ1-4, with D possibly matching TRBD1 (5 bases). Germline V lookup: CDR1 SGHVS, CDR2 FNYEAQ. Trimming shortened V by 1 base and J by 0 bases, and 12 bases separated the two germline ends. The CDR3 runs 17 residues.

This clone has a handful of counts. CDR3 DNA sequence: TGTGCCAGCAGCGTAGCCCATGAGGGGCCCTACGAGCAGTACTTC. It translates to CASSVAHEGPYEQYF. The V gene is TRBV9, the J gene TRBJ2-7, with D perhaps given as TRBD1 or TRBD2 (5 bases each). Trimming removed 0 bases from V and 2 bases from J, with 12 bases in between. The germline V gene encodes CDR1 SGDLS and CDR2 YYNGEE. The CDR3 spans 15 residues.

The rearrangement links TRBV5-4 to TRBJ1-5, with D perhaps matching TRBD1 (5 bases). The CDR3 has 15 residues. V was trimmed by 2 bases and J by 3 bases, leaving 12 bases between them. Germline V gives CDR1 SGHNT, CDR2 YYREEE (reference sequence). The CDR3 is CASSLLGRDNQPQHF. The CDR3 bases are TGTGCCAGCAGCTTATTGGGCAGGGACAATCAGCCCCAGCATTTT.

CDR3 loop: CASSLANAGGGAGSYTQYF. CDR3 DNA: TGTGCCAGCAGCTTAGCAAATGCAGGGGGAGGGGCTGGATCCTATACGCAGTATTTT. The genes are TRBV11-2 and TRBJ2-3; possibly TRBD1 or TRBD2 for D (7 bases each). CDR1 SGHAT and CDR2 FQNNGV come from the germline V gene. Trimming took off 1 base at V and 7 bases at J, with 27 bases between the two ends. This CDR3 region has 19 residues.

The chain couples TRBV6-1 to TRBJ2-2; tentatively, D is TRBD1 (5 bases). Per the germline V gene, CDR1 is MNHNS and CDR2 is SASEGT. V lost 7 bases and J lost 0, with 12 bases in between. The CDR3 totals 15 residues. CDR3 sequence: CASTSSRANTGELFF. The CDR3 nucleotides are TGTGCCAGCACCTCGAGCAGGGCGAACACCGGGGAGCTGTTTTTT.

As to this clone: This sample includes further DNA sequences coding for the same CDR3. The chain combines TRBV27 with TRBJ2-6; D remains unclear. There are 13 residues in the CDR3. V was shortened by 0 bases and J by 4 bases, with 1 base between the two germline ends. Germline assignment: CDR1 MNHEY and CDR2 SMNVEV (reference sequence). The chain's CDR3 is CASSLSGANVLTF. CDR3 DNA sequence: TGTGCCAGCAGTTTATCGGGGGCCAACGTCCTGACTTTC.

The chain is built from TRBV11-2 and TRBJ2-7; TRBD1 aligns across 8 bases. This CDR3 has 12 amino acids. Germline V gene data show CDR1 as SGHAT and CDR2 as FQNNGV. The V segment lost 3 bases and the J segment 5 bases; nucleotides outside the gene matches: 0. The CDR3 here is CASSLTGDEQYF. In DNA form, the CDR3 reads TGTGCCAGCAGCTTGACAGGGGACGAGCAGTACTTC. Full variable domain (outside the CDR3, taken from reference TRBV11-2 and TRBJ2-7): EAGVAQSPRYKIIEKRQSVAFWCNPISGHATLYWYQQILGQGPKLLIQFQNNGVVDDSQLPKDRFSAERLKGVDSTLKIQPAKLEDSAVYLCASSLTGDEQYFGPGTRLTVT.

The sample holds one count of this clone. Here the CDR3 reads CASSAPLGRVNEQFF. CDR3 in DNA: TGCGCCAGCAGCGCCCCCTTAGGGAGGGTCAATGAGCAGTTCTTC. The chain carries TRBV4-1 and TRBJ2-1; 7 nucleotides line up with TRBD2. CDR3 size: 15 residues. V was pared by 5 bases and J by 6 bases, with 10 bases of the junction left unmatched. The germline CDR1 and CDR2 sequences are MGHRA and YSYEKL.